This record concerns one TCR beta chain sequence. Antigen unknown. The PCR employed 60 Vbeta primers together with 13 Jbeta primers. TCRdb's table, derived via immunoSEQ multiplex PCR, lists solely in-frame clones and lacks some. Among approximately 190,000 clones listed, roughly 80% were seen once. This record belongs to a study of cytomegalovirus exposure and HLA in healthy donors. Germline V gene lookup returns CDR1 SGHNT and CDR2 YYREEE (reference sequence). CDR3 length equals 16 residues. The junction had 9 bases not matched to a gene; V was cut back by 3 bases and J by 6 bases. Study-wide results and limits: For most subjects, TCR beta sequences were reported to predict HLA-A and HLA-B alleles with accuracy. Presence/absence analyses rested on an assumption that sequencing depth was roughly uniform across donors. In an earlier analysis, about 87% or about 30%: the productive usage of most TCR beta V segments. The likely explanation for a cluster of highly shared sequence variants was sequencing artifact.

The V and J genes are TRBV5-4 and TRBJ1-5; 10 bases match TRBD1. This receptor was identified in a woman aged 30 to 39 in good health and CMV-seropositive. The sequencing input was PBMCs. CDR3 DNA sequence: TGTGCCAGCAGCTCGGGCGGGACAGGGGCGGGTCAGCCCCAGCATTTT. It codes for CASSSGGTGAGQPQHF.